This TCR beta chain was identified during a study of read filtering for tumor transcriptome and immune sequencing. On this clonotype itself: A much larger clonotype is one base distant, so this may be a read error. The missing conserved phenylalanine or tryptophan at the end of this CDR3 makes a read error likely.

From approximately 400 ng of RNA, a library with molecular barcoded alpha/delta and beta/gamma adaptors was made. TCRdb itself ran the reads through MiXCR, one entry per CDR3 protein. Of roughly 67,000 distinct CDR3 sequences detected, around 19% appear once; the ten largest clones hold about 11%. V lost 3 bases and J lost 5, with 8 bases in between. Germline values: CDR1 SGHTA, CDR2 FQGNSA. The CDR3 is 13 amino acids. The origin of this receptor is a donor at least 40 years old with multiple myeloma. The sample comprised a population of CD138-negative cells sorted from bone marrow. The chain employs TRBV7-2 and TRBJ1-5; D is unresolved. In nucleotides, the CDR3 is TGTGCCAGCAGCTTGTCGATAGATCAGCCCCAGCATTCT. Translating gives CASSLSIDQPQHS.